This T cell receptor (beta chain) was identified during a study of shared clonotypes between healthy human individuals. The CDR3 contains 16 residues. From germline, CDR1 is SGHTS and CDR2 YDEGEE. J was trimmed by 0 bases and V by 2 bases; bases with no gene match: 7. Sequencing used immunoSEQ multiplex PCR; TCRdb keeps in-frame clones, though not all of them. The data contain around 2,000,000 clones, 85% to 95% of them singletons. This clone was counted once. This TCR was recovered from a young man in good health. Sequences were obtained from naive CD4+ T cells sorted from blood. Documented subset: CD45RA+ positively selected. This chain links TRBV5-8 with TRBJ2-5; TRBD1 matches at 7 bases. The DNA for the CDR3 is TGTGCCAGCAGCTTAGGGGACAGCATGTACCAAGAGACCCAGTACTTC. It is translated as CASSLGDSMYQETQYF. The full variable domain, in which reference TRBV5-8 and TRBJ2-5 provide the parts outside the CDR3, is EAGVTQSPTHLIKTRGQQATLRCSPISGHTSVYWYQQALGLGLQFLLWYDEGEERNRGNFPPRFSGRQFPNYSSELNVNALELEDSALYLCASSLGDSMYQETQYFGPGTRLLVL.